The entry below describes one TCR beta chain. The data stem from a study of blood T cell repertoires in COVID-19. This CDR3 spans 15 amino acids. Looked up from germline, CDR1 is MNHEY and CDR2 is SMNVEV (reference sequence). Trimming removed 4 bases from V and 2 bases from J; junction bases left unmatched: 6. Sequencing was performed with immunoSEQ multiplex PCR; in TCRdb, only in-frame clones are kept and a portion is missing. This table has about 250,000 clones, roughly four fifths appearing once. The genes are TRBV27 and TRBJ2-7, with 9 bases fitting TRBD2. What was sequenced was peripheral blood. The TCR comes from a woman in her seventies with acute or convalescent COVID-19. The CDR3 DNA sequence: TGTGCCAGCAGTTACGGCGGCGGGGGGGCCTACGAGCAGTACTTC. It translates to CASSYGGGGAYEQYF.